This T cell receptor (beta chain) was recorded in a study of blood T cell repertoires in COVID-19 (TCRdb year 2020). The study in broad terms: The collaborator samples originated in the United States, Italy and Spain and spanned the acute and convalescent phases of COVID-19. The prospective study material was composed of cDNA or gDNA derived from T cells, B-cell-depleted T cells, or PBMCs. Subjects who had been exposed to COVID-19, were actively infected with it, or had recovered from it provided the deeply sampled blood TCRbeta repertoires that made up the dataset. A freely available public database, intended as a resource for researchers studying the immune response to SARS-CoV-2, is where the repertoires were released. Samples were obtained from the ongoing ImmuneRACE study (first 160 participants) and from 1,254 subjects provided by 6 global collaborators. The sample metadata nearly always contained a de-identified subject ID, COVID-19 status, age in years and sex. Where available, HLA class I and class II types were obtained from metadata supplied by the sample provider rather than from assay-based typing. The study at large found these results: The quantity of clinical and demographic metadata differed by source and by participant and was supplied without curation.

Whole blood was collected in K2EDTA tubes by collaborating institutions according to the institutions' own protocols. Collaborator samples were shipped for TCRbeta analysis as frozen whole blood, isolated PBMCs, or DNA extracted from either sample type. Details on this clone: Which antigen it targets is not known. No much larger clone exists at a distance of one base, and base qualities are not known.

The CDR3 starts with the cysteine, ends with the phenylalanine, and has 13 residues. The retained sequence is limited to the CDR3, 39 bases, with the frame set at the first base. V sheds 7 bases and J sheds 5 bases, leaving 12 bases between their ends. Based on the germline V gene, the CDR1 and CDR2 sequences are SNHLY and FYNNEI. The immunoSEQ Assay, a bias-controlled multiplex PCR, was used to amplify TCRbeta CDR3 regions from genomic DNA. As for how the authors treated the data: Within the assay, amplification of reference gene primers was used to estimate how many nucleated cells each sample contained. To quantify the absolute abundance of each unique TCRbeta CDR3 rearrangement, sequence reads were collapsed and filtered. For each sample, productive Simpson clonality was calculated by taking the square root of Simpson's diversity index across productive rearrangements. The source is immuneACCESS, and TCRdb retained only in-frame sequences with V and J called. Part of the clones is not carried over; for the studies checked, unresolved V genes explain less than half of this, and the remainder is unexplained. V, J and clone size are taken as reported in that table, and D and trimming were inferred from the DNA itself. The table for this sample lists about 110,000 clones; roughly four fifths of them were counted only once. Of the sample, about 20% is held by the ten largest clones.

This clonotype originated in a man in his sixties or seventies with active or convalescent COVID-19. The chain is encoded by TRBV2 joined to TRBJ2-1; TRBD1 could be the D gene, as 6 bases match. Sequencing was done on a sample of peripheral blood. The CDR3 is CASKSGQNNEQFF. The DNA sequence follows: TGTGCCAGCAAGTCAGGACAGAACAATGAGCAGTTCTTC.